The next 19 T cell receptor beta chains were all read from a single sample in a study of blood T cell repertoires in COVID-19. The repertoire was sequenced with immunoSEQ multiplex PCR; TCRdb's copy has only in-frame clones and lacks some. This table has approximately 230,000 clones, around 84% appearing once. The sequencing sample was made of PBMCs or T cells enriched from blood (not recorded which). All receptors derive from a man aged 35-49 years who had recovered from COVID-19.

The chain has TRBV7-9 and TRBJ1-2; D remains unclear. This CDR3 comprises 13 residues. Germline CDR1 and CDR2: SEHNR and FQNEAQ (reference sequence). The V and J ends lost 0 bases and 4 bases respectively, with 6 bases between them. CDR3 region: CASSLASVYGYTF. CDR3 sequence (DNA): TGTGCCAGCAGCTTAGCCTCGGTCTATGGCTACACCTTC. Filled out from reference TRBV7-9 and TRBJ1-2, the complete variable domain reads DTGVSQNPRHKITKRGQNVTFRCDPISEHNRLYWYRQTLGQGPEFLTYFQNEAQLEKSRLLSDRFSAERPKGSFSTLEIQRTEQGDSAMYLCASSLASVYGYTFGSGTRLTVV.

In DNA form, the CDR3 reads TGTGCCAGCAGCGGACAGAGGACTAGCTCCTACGAGCAGTACTTC. It encodes CASSGQRTSSYEQYF. The chain recombines TRBV6-5 with TRBJ2-7, with D possibly TRBD2 on 7 matching bases. Germline CDR1 is MNHEY and CDR2 is SVGAGI. This CDR3 is built from 15 residues. V dropped 6 bases and J dropped 0 bases, with 15 bases sitting between them.

This chain links TRBV9 with TRBJ2-7; 9 bases agree with TRBD2. Germline V gene sequence: CDR1 SGDLS, CDR2 YYNGEE. This CDR3 has 15 residues. Unmatched junction bases numbered 4, after V lost 0 bases and J lost 3 bases. CDR3 in DNA: TGTGCCAGCAGCGTAGATCTAGCGGGGTACTACGAGCAGTACTTC. As protein: CASSVDLAGYYEQYF.

The chain is built from TRBV30 and TRBJ1-6; D not certain. Trimming pared 7 bases from V and 5 bases from J, leaving 12 bases between. CDR3 size: 13 residues. CDR1 is GTSNPN and CDR2 is SVGIG in the germline V gene (reference sequence). CDR3 DNA sequence: TGTGCCTTCGGGGAGGGAAATAATTCACCCCTCCACTTT. As protein: CAFGEGNNSPLHF.

The chain links TRBV2 to TRBJ2-5; 8 positions match TRBD1. The CDR3 sequence is 12 residues long. The ends lost 6 bases at V and 4 bases at J; junction bases unmatched: 1. The germline V gene encodes CDR1 SNHLY and CDR2 FYNNEI. CDR3 sequence (DNA): TGTGCCAGCAGCAGGGGGCCAGAGACCCAGTACTTC. It translates to CASSRGPETQYF.

The chain recombines TRBV5-4 with TRBJ1-6; the match to TRBD1 covers 8 bases. Germline V gene lookup returns CDR1 SGHNT and CDR2 YYREEE (reference sequence). The CDR3 extends over 15 amino acids. The V gene end was trimmed by 2 bases and the J gene end by 8 bases; junction bases not matched to a gene: 6. CDR3 bases: TGTGCCAGCAGCTTCCTGGACAGGGCCCATTCACCCCTCCACTTT. Protein product: CASSFLDRAHSPLHF.

The chain combines TRBV7-3 with TRBJ2-3; D not certain. CDR1 is SGHTA and CDR2 is FQGTGA in the germline V gene. Deletions cut 0 bases from V and 9 bases from J, with 7 bases between. This CDR3 spans 12 amino acids. This CDR3 reads CASSLTRQTQYF. In nucleotides, the CDR3 is TGTGCCAGCAGCTTAACGCGGCAGACGCAGTATTTT.

The rearrangement joins TRBV4-3 to TRBJ2-1, with 11 bases fitting TRBD2. The J segment lost 1 base and the V segment lost 3 bases, leaving 2 bases of the junction unmatched. Per the germline V gene, CDR1 is LGHNA and CDR2 is YSLEER. The CDR3 extends over 16 amino acids. The CDR3 sequence is CASSQGLADSYNEQFF. The CDR3 nucleotides read TGCGCCAGCAGCCAGGGACTAGCGGATTCCTACAATGAGCAGTTCTTC.

This chain connects TRBV6-4 to TRBJ1-1; a weak D match, TRBD1 (6 bases). The V and J ends lost 0 bases and 12 bases respectively, with 14 bases between them. The germline CDR1 and CDR2 sequences are MRHNA and SNTAGT. The CDR3 length is 13 residues. This chain's CDR3 is CASSDSKQGKTFF. Here the CDR3 DNA reads TGTGCCAGCAGTGACTCGAAGCAGGGGAAGACTTTCTTT.

The CDR3 loop is CASSLGSRGSQPQHF. CDR3 coding DNA: TGTGCCAGCAGCTTAGGGTCGCGGGGAAGTCAGCCCCAGCATTTT. V gene TRBV7-8 combines with J gene TRBJ1-5; no clear D. Trimming pared 1 base from V and 6 bases from J, leaving 13 bases between. There are 15 residues in the CDR3. CDR1 is SGHVS, CDR2 FQNEAQ, per germline.

The chain carries TRBV6-5 and TRBJ2-2; TRBD2 aligns across 7 bases. The ends lost 5 bases at V and 4 bases at J; junction bases unmatched: 7. CDR1 and CDR2 from the germline V gene are MNHEY and SVGAGI. CDR3 size: 15 residues. Written as DNA, the CDR3 is TGTGCCAGCAGTCCCCGGGGGGTGGGCACCGGGGAGCTGTTTTTT. It translates to CASSPRGVGTGELFF.

The chain carries TRBV2 and TRBJ2-2; possibly TRBD1 for D (6 bases). The germline V gene encodes CDR1 SNHLY and CDR2 FYNNEI. Trimming stripped 5 bases from V and 1 base from J, with 11 bases between. The CDR3 has 15 amino acids. CDR3 bases: TGTGCCAGCAGTTGGGACACCTTGAACACCGGGGAGCTGTTTTTT. It yields the protein CASSWDTLNTGELFF.

The chain combines TRBV19 with TRBJ1-3; the D is unclear. Trimming pared 3 bases from V and 7 bases from J, leaving 16 bases between. This CDR3 comprises 15 residues. Germline-derived CDR1 and CDR2 are LNHDA and SQIVND (reference sequence). As DNA, the CDR3 is TGTGCCAGTAGTATCTCCTCAAAAGTCGGGAACACCATATATTTT. It yields the protein CASSISSKVGNTIYF.

The chain joins TRBV5-6 to TRBJ2-7; 8 positions match TRBD1. The CDR3 is 16 residues long. V was clipped by 4 bases and J by 0 bases; unmatched bases: 9. Germline V gene data show CDR1 as SGHDT and CDR2 as YYEEEE. In nucleotides, the CDR3 is TGTGCCAGCAGCCTCAGACAGGGGCCGATCTCCTACGAGCAGTACTTC. This gives the protein CASSLRQGPISYEQYF.

Concerning this clone: At one of its ends the junction is not consistent with the germline gene, which may arise from a read error. This sequence joins TRBV7-9 and TRBJ2-7; 9 bases are a match to TRBD2. Germline assignment: CDR1 SEHNR and CDR2 FQNEAQ (reference sequence). CDR3 length: 13 residues. CDR3 coding DNA: TGTGCCAGCAGCCTAGCGGGGAGCTACGAGCAGTACTTC. It is translated as CASSLAGSYEQYF.

The table lists this clone with a few counts. The genes are TRBV19 and TRBJ2-1; 8 nucleotides agree with TRBD2. V shed 3 bases and J 6 bases; nucleotides not matched to a gene: 10. Germline-derived CDR1 and CDR2 are LNHDA and SQIVND (reference sequence). The CDR3 runs 16 residues. CDR3 region: CASSIRAGEVPNEQFF. In nucleotides, the CDR3 is TGTGCCAGTAGTATTCGAGCGGGAGAGGTGCCCAATGAGCAGTTCTTC.

V usage is TRBV9 and J usage is TRBJ1-5; D is unclear. V dropped 4 bases and J dropped 4 bases, with 9 bases sitting between them. The CDR3 loop spans 13 amino acids. Germline V lookup: CDR1 SGDLS, CDR2 YYNGEE. The CDR3 DNA sequence: TGTGCCAGCAGCCCCGGAGGAAATCAGCCCCAGCATTTT. Translated, it gives CASSPGGNQPQHF. Looking up the rest from reference TRBV9 and TRBJ1-5 gives the full variable domain: DSGVTQTPKHLITATGQRVTLRCSPRSGDLSVYWYQQSLDQGLQFLIQYYNGEERAKGNILERFSAQQFPDLHSELNLSSLELGDSALYFCASSPGGNQPQHFGDGTRLSIL.

This clone was observed once. The J gene is TRBJ1-2, the V gene TRBV6-1; no clear D gene. This CDR3 comprises 14 residues. Trimming pared 2 bases from V and 7 bases from J, leaving 14 bases between. Germline CDR1 and CDR2: MNHNS and SASEGT. CDR3 nucleotide sequence: TGTGCCAGCAGTGAACCCACCACCATGGCTGGCTACACCTTC. It translates to CASSEPTTMAGYTF.

This rearrangement joins TRBV18 to TRBJ2-7; 9 bases agree with TRBD1. This CDR3 has 16 amino acids. Germline CDR1 reads KGHSH; CDR2 reads LQKENI. Trimming at V came to 2 bases and at J to 6 bases, leaving 11 bases not matched to a gene. This CDR3 is CASSPRKGQGPLEQYF. The CDR3 region has the DNA TGTGCCAGCTCACCAAGGAAGGGACAGGGACCGCTCGAGCAGTACTTC.